This T cell receptor (beta chain) was obtained from a study of blood T cell repertoires in COVID-19. The repertoire was sequenced with immunoSEQ multiplex PCR; TCRdb's copy has only in-frame clones and lacks some. The table lists about 150,000 clones, about 79% of them singletons, with 9.8% in the top ten. This CDR3 contains 18 residues. Germline V CDR1 and CDR2: WNHNN, SYGVQD (reference sequence). The V gene end was trimmed by 2 bases and the J gene end by 2 bases; junction bases not matched to a gene: 7. This TCR was recovered from a woman in her forties or fifties with acute or convalescent COVID-19. This chain uses TRBV10-1 with TRBJ2-3; 13 bases align to TRBD2. Sequenced sample: peripheral blood. This CDR3 reads CASSERLAGGLSTDTQYF. The CDR3 DNA follows: TGCGCCAGCAGTGAGCGACTAGCGGGGGGTCTTTCCACAGATACGCAGTATTTT.